These 9 T cell receptor beta chains originate from one sample sequenced in a study of radiation and T cells in renal cell carcinoma. Profiling relied on immunoSEQ multiplex PCR, and the TCRdb table lists in-frame clones only, not all of them. The sample has approximately 100,000 clones, about 88% seen once. Documented time point: baseline pretreatment blood. The treatment: 15 Gy SBRT to primary tumor, nephrectomy 4 weeks later. The sample in question was blood, obtained from a patient whose treatment included radiotherapy and nephrectomy. The receptors derive from a man aged 50-59 years with renal cell carcinoma.

The chain joins TRBV29-1 to TRBJ2-7; 13 bases map to TRBD2. V trimming: 7 bases; J trimming: 2 bases; junction bases outside the gene matches: 5. Per germline, CDR1 SQVTM and CDR2 ANQGSEA. The CDR3 totals 14 residues. This CDR3 reads CSASGTSGTYEQYF. In DNA, the CDR3 is TGCAGCGCCTCCGGGACTAGCGGGACCTACGAGCAGTACTTC.

The V and J genes are TRBV7-3 and TRBJ2-7, with a possible D match to TRBD1 (6 bases). Trimming stripped 1 base from V and 5 bases from J, with 9 bases between. Per germline, CDR1 SGHTA and CDR2 FQGTGA. The CDR3 contains 13 residues. CDR3 in amino acids: CASSLNRAHEQYF. In nucleotides, the CDR3 is TGTGCCAGCAGCTTAAACAGGGCCCACGAGCAGTACTTC.

The chain recombines TRBV10-3 with TRBJ2-5; 10 nucleotides line up with TRBD2. V shed 0 bases, J shed 5 bases, and the junction held 12 bases outside the gene matches. The germline V gene has CDR1 ENHRY and CDR2 SYGVKD. The CDR3 has 18 amino acids. DNA for the CDR3: TGTGCCATCAGTGAGTCTGCTAGCGGGAGCGTCGGGCGTGAGACCCAGTACTTC. It is translated as CAISESASGSVGRETQYF.

V gene TRBV7-6 combines with J gene TRBJ1-5; TRBD1 matches 7 bases. This CDR3 has 16 residues. Germline assignment: CDR1 SGHVS and CDR2 FNYEAQ. V trimming: 5 bases; J trimming: 6 bases; junction bases outside the gene matches: 13. The CDR3 coding sequence is TGTGCCAGCAGCGCTCAGACAGGGAGGCCCAGTCAGCCCCAGCATTTT. This sequence encodes CASSAQTGRPSQPQHF.

V gene TRBV19 combines with J gene TRBJ2-7; 7 positions agree with TRBD1. The ends lost 6 bases at V and 4 bases at J; junction bases unmatched: 9. Germline V gene sequence: CDR1 LNHDA, CDR2 SQIVND (reference sequence). The CDR3 extends over 14 amino acids. DNA of the CDR3: TGTGCCAGTAGGCCCACAAGGGACAGTTACGAGCAGTACTTC. Translating it yields CASRPTRDSYEQYF.

The rearrangement links TRBV10-3 to TRBJ1-1, with D uncertain. Germline lookup yields CDR1 ENHRY and CDR2 SYGVKD. This CDR3 spans 13 amino acids. V was trimmed by 10 bases and J by 1 base, leaving 13 bases between them. The CDR3 DNA reads TGTGCCACCAGGATGGGAGAGAACACTGAAGCTTTCTTT. Its translation: CATRMGENTEAFF.

V is TRBV11-3 and J is TRBJ2-3; the match to TRBD1 covers 9 bases. This CDR3 has 17 amino acids. In germline, CDR1 is SGHNT, CDR2 YENEEA. V was clipped by 5 bases and J by 6 bases; unmatched bases: 15. CDR3 nucleotides: TGTGCCAGCAGCCCCGGGGACGGGACAGGGCTTTCGGATACGCAGTATTTT. It encodes CASSPGDGTGLSDTQYF.

The V call is TRBV7-9, the J call TRBJ1-2; D call uncertain. The germline gives CDR1 SEHNR, CDR2 FQNEAQ (reference sequence). The germline V and J ends were trimmed by 1 base and 4 bases, with 10 bases remaining between them. The CDR3 has 14 residues. CDR3: CASSLGPPVYGYTF. The CDR3, as DNA: TGTGCCAGCAGCTTAGGTCCGCCAGTCTATGGCTACACCTTC.

J is TRBJ1-3 and V is TRBV7-6, with D uncertain. Germline-derived CDR1 and CDR2 are SGHVS and FNYEAQ. V was cut by 1 base and J by 0 bases, with 10 bases left in between. The CDR3 runs to 16 residues. The CDR3 bases are TGTGCCAGCAGCTTAGAAGCCCGGAGCTCTGGAAACACCATATATTTT. This codes for CASSLEARSSGNTIYF. Using reference TRBV7-6 and TRBJ1-3 for the parts outside the CDR3, the full variable domain is GAGVSQSPRYKVTKRGQDVALRCDPISGHVSLYWYRQALGQGPEFLTYFNYEAQQDKSGLPNDRFSAERPEGSISTLTIQRTEQRDSAMYRCASSLEARSSGNTIYFGEGSWLTVV.